Below, 9 T cell receptor beta chains from the same sample are listed, as sequenced in a study of blood T cell repertoires in COVID-19. Measured with immunoSEQ multiplex PCR; TCRdb has only the in-frame clones, and not every one. The data show about 170,000 clones, about 86% seen once. Sequencing was done on a sample of peripheral blood. The receptor source for this set is a woman aged 65 to 85 who had recovered from COVID-19.

The rearrangement uses TRBV3-1 (or the pseudogene TRBV3-2) and TRBJ2-7, with 8 bases matching TRBD2. The CDR3 extends over 18 amino acids. Germline V CDR1 and CDR2: LGHDT, YNNKEL (reference sequence). J gave up 6 bases and V 0 bases, and 16 bases lay outside the gene matches. The CDR3 coding sequence is TGTGCCAGCAGCCAAGAAGGGACTACGGGGCGGGAGGAAGTCGAGCAGTACTTC. It translates to CASSQEGTTGREEVEQYF.

The chain employs TRBV9 and TRBJ1-3, with 8 bases that match TRBD1. This CDR3 spans 13 amino acids. With 4 bases clipped from V and 4 bases from J, the junction kept 1 base outside the gene matches. CDR1 is SGDLS, CDR2 YYNGEE, per germline. The CDR3 spells CASSRTGGNTIYF. CDR3 sequence (DNA): TGTGCCAGCAGCCGGACAGGGGGAAACACCATATATTTT.

The chain couples TRBV19 to TRBJ2-5; D is perhaps TRBD2 (6 bases). Looked up from germline, CDR1 is LNHDA and CDR2 is SQIVND (reference sequence). The CDR3 extends over 17 amino acids. Between the trimmed V and J ends, which lost 2 bases and 1 base, there was a span of 17 bases. The CDR3 sequence: CASSIRSRIAAQETQYF. CDR3 coding DNA: TGTGCCAGTAGTATAAGGTCGCGGATAGCGGCCCAAGAGACCCAGTACTTC.

This chain joins TRBV19 and TRBJ1-4; no firm D call. The CDR3 has 14 residues. Trimming removed 6 bases at V and 3 bases at J, with 11 bases between. Germline V lookup: CDR1 LNHDA, CDR2 SQIVND (reference sequence). The CDR3 region is CASSDRAANEKLFF. CDR3 nucleotide sequence: TGTGCCAGTAGCGACCGCGCGGCTAATGAAAAACTGTTTTTT. The full variable domain, rest sourced from reference TRBV19 and TRBJ1-4, is DGGITQSPKYLFRKEGQNVTLSCEQNLNHDAMYWYRQDPGQGLRLIYYSQIVNDFQKGDIAEGYSVSREKKESFPLTVTSAQKNPTAFYLCASSDRAANEKLFFGSGTQLSVL.

Points on this clone: Its ends do not fully match the called genes, so a read error is possible. The chain employs TRBV19 and TRBJ2-7; a weak D match, TRBD2 (7 bases). Germline V gene lookup returns CDR1 LNHDA and CDR2 SQIVND (reference sequence). The CDR3 length is 14 residues. CDR3 sequence reads: CASSRGGGSNEQYF. In DNA form, the CDR3 reads TGTGCCAGTAGCCGAGGGGGGGGCTCCAACGAGCAGTACTTC. Based on the CDR3 plus reference TRBV19 and TRBJ2-7, the full variable domain is DGGITQSPKYLFRKEGQNVTLSCEQNLNHDAMYWYRQDPGQGLRLIYYSQIVNDFQKGDIAEGYSVSREKKESFPLTVTSAQKNPTAFYLCASSRGGGSNEQYFGPGTRLTVT.

The J gene is TRBJ1-6, the V gene TRBV28, with 10 bases identical to TRBD1. Unmatched junction bases numbered 10, after V lost 8 bases and J lost 9 bases. The CDR3 has 15 amino acids. Germline lookup yields CDR1 MDHEN and CDR2 SYDVKM. The CDR3 protein is CASQAPGTGASPLHF. The DNA of the CDR3 is TGTGCCAGCCAAGCCCCCGGGACAGGGGCTTCACCCCTCCACTTT. Together with reference TRBV28 and TRBJ1-6, the CDR3 gives the full variable domain: DVKVTQSSRYLVKRTGEKVFLECVQDMDHENMFWYRQDPGLGLRLIYFSYDVKMKEKGDIPEGYSVSREKKERFSLILESASTNQTSMYLCASQAPGTGASPLHFGNGTRLTVT.

The chain couples TRBV7-8 to TRBJ2-7, with 13 bases matching TRBD2. The V gene's germline CDR1 is SGHVS and CDR2 FQNEAQ. V was clipped by 4 bases and J by 5 bases; unmatched bases: 5. The CDR3 spans 15 residues. The CDR3 DNA sequence: TGTGCCAGCAGCTCGGGACTAGCGGGGACCGACGAGCAGTACTTC. It yields the protein CASSSGLAGTDEQYF.

The rearrangement joins TRBV7-8 to TRBJ1-2; no firm D call. CDR1 is SGHVS and CDR2 is FQNEAQ in the germline V gene. Trimming took off 10 bases at V and 3 bases at J, with 18 bases between the two ends. The CDR3 has 14 residues. CDR3 nucleotides: TGTGCCACTTCGCGAAGTTGGGCCGACTATGGCTACACCTTC. Translation: CATSRSWADYGYTF.

CDR3 DNA sequence: TGTGCCAGCAGCTCCACCGGGGGGCGCGAGCAGTACTTC. Translation: CASSSTGGREQYF. The chain combines TRBV7-3 with TRBJ2-7, with D maybe TRBD2 (7 bases). The V gene lost 4 bases and the J gene lost 6 bases, with 13 bases spanning the gap. CDR1 is SGHTA, CDR2 FQGTGA, per germline. This CDR3 has 13 residues.